This passage covers 3 T cell receptor beta chains from one sample sequenced in a study of blood T cells in healthy people across ages (dated by TCRdb to 2014 to 2015). Receptors were amplified or captured by 5' RACE. Sequencer: Illumina HiSeq 2500. A second about 7 to 11 cycle PCR used a sample-barcoded 5' primer and a J-beta primer mix. The public sequencing data were trimmed at Q25 with fastp and processed into clonotypes with MiXCR by TCRdb, which kept only in-frame beta chains. Rows are combined by CDR3 protein, so each entry shows the most common genes and DNA. Present in this sample are about 580,000 distinct CDR3 sequences, around 48% of which were seen just once. Clones ranked in the top ten supply approximately 23% of the sample. The sequenced sample consisted of blood. These receptors were taken from a man older than 75 in good health.

A few counts support this clonotype. This chain uses TRBV7-9 with TRBJ1-1, with TRBD1 matching over 8 bases. The V gene end was trimmed by 5 bases and the J gene end by 4 bases; junction bases not matched to a gene: 3. The CDR3 is 13 amino acids. Germline CDR1 and CDR2: SEHNR and FQNEAQ (reference sequence). In nucleotides, the CDR3 is TGTGCCAGCAGCCCCACAGGGGGCACTGAAGCTTTCTTT. It yields the protein CASSPTGGTEAFF.

This chain's CDR3 is CASSRTSGDTYEQYF. The CDR3 DNA reads TGTGCCAGCAGCCGGACTAGCGGGGATACCTACGAGCAGTACTTC. This chain uses TRBV7-2 with TRBJ2-7, with 12 bases identical to TRBD2. CDR1 is SGHTA, CDR2 FQGNSA, per germline. CDR3 length: 15 amino acids. V shed 5 bases and J 2 bases; nucleotides not matched to a gene: 4.

CDR3: CASSETSGKSYNEQFF. CDR3 coding DNA: TGTGCCAGCAGTGAGACTAGCGGGAAATCCTACAATGAGCAGTTCTTC. This chain uses TRBV6-2 or TRBV6-3 with TRBJ2-1; TRBD2 matches at 11 bases. The CDR3 has 16 residues. V shed 5 bases and J 1 base; nucleotides not matched to a gene: 4. The germline V gene has CDR1 MNHEY and CDR2 SVGEGT.